Presented here are 29 T cell receptor beta chains from one specimen sequenced in a study of blood T cell repertoires in COVID-19. The method was immunoSEQ multiplex PCR; TCRdb's version includes in-frame clones alone and lacks a portion of them. Among around 300,000 clones, 90% were seen once, and the ten largest hold 1.7%. The specimen was PBMCs or T cells enriched from blood (not recorded which). These receptor sequences come from a woman aged 18-30 years with acute COVID-19.

The rearrangement uses TRBV18 and TRBJ2-7, with 13 bases fitting TRBD2. CDR1 and CDR2 (germline): KGHSH, LQKENI. V was clipped by 8 bases and J by 2 bases; unmatched bases: 3. The CDR3 runs to 14 residues. The CDR3 DNA reads as TGTGCCAGCGCTGGGACTAGCGGGACCTACGAGCAGTACTTC. Amino acid sequence: CASAGTSGTYEQYF.

This clone was detected only once. This chain joins TRBV18 and TRBJ2-1; maybe TRBD1 (6 bases). V lost 1 base and J lost 3, with 13 bases in between. This CDR3 has 16 amino acids. CDR1 KGHSH and CDR2 LQKENI come from the germline V gene. CDR3 in amino acids: CASSPRGTRVYNEQFF. CDR3 nucleotides: TGTGCCAGCTCACCACGTGGGACACGGGTCTACAATGAGCAGTTCTTC. The whole variable domain, filled in from reference TRBV18 and TRBJ2-1, reads NAGVMQNPRHLVRRRGQEARLRCSPMKGHSHVYWYRQLPEEGLKFMVYLQKENIIDESGMPKERFSAEFPKEGPSILRIQQVVRGDSAAYFCASSPRGTRVYNEQFFGPGTRLTVL.

The V and J genes are TRBV18 and TRBJ1-1; D not resolved. CDR1 and CDR2 (germline): KGHSH, LQKENI. The CDR3 runs 13 residues. Trimming took 4 bases from V and 4 from J, leaving 10 bases between them. This chain's CDR3 is CASSQGEGTEAFF. The CDR3 nucleotides read TGTGCCAGCTCACAGGGTGAGGGCACTGAAGCTTTCTTT.

In this sample, this clone turned up once. This chain connects TRBV7-8 to TRBJ2-7; TRBD2 aligns across 8 bases. Germline CDR1 SGHVS, CDR2 FQNEAQ. CDR3 length: 15 residues. Unmatched junction bases numbered 10, after V lost 5 bases and J lost 4 bases. Written as DNA, the CDR3 is TGTGCCAGCAGCCACGAAACTAGCGGTTCGTACGAGCAGTACTTC. Its protein product is CASSHETSGSYEQYF.

The chain has TRBV2 and TRBJ2-2; perhaps TRBD1 as D (6 bases). The germline V gene has CDR1 SNHLY and CDR2 FYNNEI. The CDR3 contains 15 residues. The germline V and J ends were trimmed by 3 bases and 2 bases, with 10 bases remaining between them. CDR3: CASSEVTGNTGELFF. The CDR3 region has the DNA TGTGCCAGCAGTGAGGTGACAGGCAACACCGGGGAGCTGTTTTTT. Variable domain in full (rest from reference TRBV2 and TRBJ2-2): EPEVTQTPSHQVTQMGQEVILRCVPISNHLYFYWYRQILGQKVEFLVSFYNNEISEKSEIFDDQFSVERPDGSNFTLKIRSTKLEDSAMYFCASSEVTGNTGELFFGEGSRLTVL.

V is TRBV12-3 or TRBV12-4 and J is TRBJ1-5; D may be TRBD1 (6 bases). The CDR3 loop spans 13 amino acids. The V and J ends lost 6 bases and 6 bases respectively, with 12 bases between them. The CDR3 nucleotides are TGTGCCAGCAGAACAGGGTTCGGTCAGCCCCAGCATTTT. This translates into CASRTGFGQPQHF.

The chain carries TRBV28 and TRBJ2-7, with D possibly matching TRBD1 (6 bases). Germline V gene data show CDR1 as MDHEN and CDR2 as SYDVKM. CDR3 length: 16 amino acids. V was shortened by 6 bases and J by 5 bases, with 23 bases between the two germline ends. The CDR3 loop is CASSHLYSGQRNEQYF. DNA for the CDR3: TGTGCCAGCAGCCATTTATACTCAGGACAGAGAAACGAGCAGTACTTC.

Comments on this clone: Germline and junction disagree at one end, which may indicate a read error. The V call is TRBV15, the J call TRBJ2-1, with unresolved D. The length of the CDR3 is 13 residues. Germline V gives CDR1 LNHNV, CDR2 YYDKDF (reference sequence). The CDR3 reads CASRTGSSNEQFF. DNA for the CDR3: TGTGCCTCCAGGACGGGTTCTAGCAATGAGCAGTTCTTC. The full variable domain, in which reference TRBV15 and TRBJ2-1 provide the parts outside the CDR3, is DAMVIQNPRYQVTQFGKPVTLSCSQTLNHNVMYWYQQKSSQAPKLLFHYYDKDFNNEADTPDNFQSRRPNTSFCFLDIRSPGLGDTAMYLCASRTGSSNEQFFGPGTRLTVL.

The chain couples TRBV20-1 to TRBJ2-1; TRBD2 matches 12 bases. The CDR3 has 18 amino acids. Germline lookup yields CDR1 DFQATT and CDR2 SNEGSKA (reference sequence). V lost 3 bases, J lost 2 bases, and 11 bases stayed unmatched. The chain's CDR3 is CSASGPSGRAKTYNEQFF. DNA for the CDR3: TGCAGTGCTAGTGGGCCTAGCGGGAGGGCGAAAACCTACAATGAGCAGTTCTTC.

V and J are TRBV7-2 and TRBJ1-1; D gene ambiguous. The V gene lost 1 base and the J gene lost 2 bases, with 11 bases spanning the gap. This CDR3 is 15 amino acids long. Per germline, CDR1 SGHTA and CDR2 FQGNSA. This CDR3 is CASSLGHRVNTEAFF. The CDR3 DNA is TGTGCCAGCAGCTTAGGGCACAGAGTTAACACTGAAGCTTTCTTT.

The gene calls are TRBV6-2 or TRBV6-3 and TRBJ2-2; D ambiguous. The CDR3 loop spans 15 amino acids. The germline gives CDR1 MNHEY, CDR2 SVGEGT. V lost 5 bases, J lost 2 bases, and 12 bases lay in between. CDR3 nucleotides: TGTGCCAGCAGTGTGGCAGGCGATAACACCGGGGAGCTGTTTTTT. This gives the protein CASSVAGDNTGELFF.

The chain carries TRBV2 and TRBJ2-7; TRBD2 matches at 10 bases. Trimming removed 4 bases from V and 3 bases from J; junction bases left unmatched: 6. The CDR3 contains 15 residues. CDR1 SNHLY and CDR2 FYNNEI come from the germline V gene. The CDR3 here is CASSAGLAAIYEQYF. The CDR3 nucleotides are TGTGCCAGCAGTGCAGGACTAGCGGCCATCTACGAGCAGTACTTC.

The chain couples TRBV18 to TRBJ1-2; 9 bases agree with TRBD1. This CDR3 has 14 amino acids. Per the germline V gene, CDR1 is KGHSH and CDR2 is LQKENI. With V trimmed by 6 bases and J by 0 bases, 2 bases remained unmatched. CDR3 sequence (DNA): TGTGCCAGCTCTCGACAGGGGGCTAACTATGGCTACACCTTC. Its translation: CASSRQGANYGYTF.

CDR3 nucleotide sequence: TGTGCCAGTAATCCGACAGGGGAAAGCGCTGAAGCTTTCTTT. Encoded protein: CASNPTGESAEAFF. V and J are TRBV19 and TRBJ1-1; 8 bases match TRBD1. The CDR3 is 14 amino acids. With 7 bases clipped from V and 6 bases from J, the junction kept 10 bases outside the gene matches. CDR1 and CDR2 (germline): LNHDA, SQIVND (reference sequence).

This clone has just one count. The CDR3 loop is CASSQVMSGQGAYNEQFF. CDR3 sequence (DNA): TGTGCCAGCAGCCAAGTTATGAGCGGACAGGGGGCTTACAATGAGCAGTTCTTC. The chain has TRBV4-2 and TRBJ2-1; 11 bases line up with TRBD1. Germline CDR1 reads LGHNA; CDR2 reads YNFKEQ. The CDR3 contains 18 residues. Trimming removed 1 base from V and 4 bases from J; junction bases left unmatched: 9.

The chain has TRBV19 and TRBJ2-5, with D maybe TRBD1 (6 bases). Trimming removed 9 bases from V and 5 bases from J, with 13 bases in between. Germline CDR1 LNHDA, CDR2 SQIVND (reference sequence). CDR3 length: 12 residues. The CDR3, as DNA: TGTGCCAGCCTGGACAGATTGGAGACCCAGTACTTC. Translated: CASLDRLETQYF.

The gene calls are TRBV28 and TRBJ1-1; D is ambiguous. Germline V lookup: CDR1 MDHEN, CDR2 SYDVKM. There are 14 residues in the CDR3. Trimming pared 6 bases from V and 1 base from J, leaving 12 bases between. This CDR3 reads CASSRLQANTEAFF. The CDR3 nucleotides read TGTGCCAGCAGCCGTCTGCAGGCGAACACTGAAGCTTTCTTT.

Remarks on this clone: Other DNA sequences in the same sample also yield this CDR3. J is TRBJ2-1 and V is TRBV28, with 9 bases aligning to TRBD2. Unmatched junction bases numbered 3, after V lost 2 bases and J lost 7 bases. The CDR3 is made up of 14 amino acids. CDR1 is MDHEN, CDR2 SYDVKM, per germline. The CDR3 DNA is TGTGCCAGCAGTTTAGCGGGAGGGCCGAATGAGCAGTTCTTC. Protein product: CASSLAGGPNEQFF.

The chain uses TRBV15 and TRBJ2-5; 7 nucleotides align to TRBD2. V dropped 7 bases and J dropped 2; count of bases not matched to a gene: 10. Germline values: CDR1 LNHNV, CDR2 YYDKDF (reference sequence). There are 15 residues in the CDR3. DNA of the CDR3: TGTGCCACCACCCCAGCCTCTAGCGGACAAGAGACCCAGTACTTC. Translation gives CATTPASSGQETQYF.

In this sample, this clone turned up a few times. This rearrangement joins TRBV3-1 (or the pseudogene TRBV3-2) to TRBJ2-7; no clear D. CDR1 and CDR2 (germline): LGHDT, YNNKEL (reference sequence). V lost 4 bases to trimming and J lost 0 bases, with 16 bases between them. CDR3 size: 16 residues. CDR3 in amino acids: CASSRGSSDVSYEQYF. CDR3 DNA: TGTGCCAGCAGCCGAGGTTCATCGGATGTCTCCTACGAGCAGTACTTC.

The chain combines TRBV6-4 with TRBJ2-1; TRBD1 aligns across 8 bases. Germline-derived CDR1 and CDR2 are MRHNA and SNTAGT. V shed 0 bases and J 5 bases; nucleotides not matched to a gene: 3. CDR3 length: 15 residues. CDR3 nucleotides: TGTGCCAGCAGTGACTCCCAGGGGGCTCACAATGAGCAGTTCTTC. This codes for CASSDSQGAHNEQFF.

The chain combines TRBV19 with TRBJ1-1; D unclear. Trimming removed 4 bases at V and 4 bases at J, with 10 bases between. There are 13 residues in the CDR3. Germline V CDR1 and CDR2: LNHDA, SQIVND (reference sequence). CDR3 sequence (DNA): TGTGCCAGTAGTACCCACCGGGGCACTGAAGCTTTCTTT. This translates into CASSTHRGTEAFF.

This clone has only one observation. V and J are TRBV28 and TRBJ1-5, with 7 bases lining up with TRBD1. The CDR3 totals 14 residues. CDR1 is MDHEN and CDR2 is SYDVKM in the germline V gene. Trimming took 5 bases from V and 4 from J; bases not matched to a gene: 5. CDR3 sequence (DNA): TGTGCCAGCAGTGGTGACAGGGTTAATCAGCCCCAGCATTTT. Amino acid sequence: CASSGDRVNQPQHF.

The gene calls are TRBV5-1 and TRBJ2-1, with 11 nucleotides matching TRBD2. The CDR3 runs 16 residues. Trimming at V came to 5 bases and at J to 3 bases, leaving 7 bases not matched to a gene. The germline V gene encodes CDR1 SGHRS and CDR2 YFSETQ. The CDR3 DNA follows: TGCGCCAGCAGACTAAGCGGGACTAGCGGCTACAATGAGCAGTTCTTC. Translation gives CASRLSGTSGYNEQFF.

CDR3 in DNA: TGTGCCACCAGCAGAGAGTTAGGGACAGACTACAATGAGCAGTTCTTC. Its protein is CATSRELGTDYNEQFF. This sequence joins TRBV15 and TRBJ2-1, with TRBD1 matching 7 bases. Per germline, CDR1 LNHNV and CDR2 YYDKDF (reference sequence). J lost 3 bases, V lost 0 bases, and 5 bases had no gene match. This CDR3 has 16 residues.

Only a few counts were recorded for this clone. The V and J genes are TRBV7-8 and TRBJ1-1; D is uncertain. The CDR3 totals 15 residues. The V gene's germline CDR1 is SGHVS and CDR2 FQNEAQ. V lost 0 bases, J lost 5 bases, and 13 bases lay in between. CDR3 loop: CASSLATGGPTEAFF. The CDR3 DNA sequence: TGTGCCAGCAGCTTAGCGACGGGCGGGCCGACTGAAGCTTTCTTT.

In this sample, this clone turned up once. The V and J genes are TRBV5-8 and TRBJ2-1; 14 bases agree with TRBD2. Germline lookup yields CDR1 SGHTS and CDR2 YDEGEE. V lost 1 base, J lost 7 bases, and 7 bases stayed unmatched. The CDR3 covers 17 residues. CDR3 protein: CASSLWGLAGEGNEQFF. The CDR3 coding sequence is TGTGCCAGCAGCTTGTGGGGACTAGCGGGAGAGGGTAATGAGCAGTTCTTC.

In DNA form, the CDR3 reads TGTGCCAGCAGCTTTGAGGGCTACACTGAAGCTTTCTTT. It translates to CASSFEGYTEAFF. The gene calls are TRBV7-8 and TRBJ1-1; D uncertain. Germline CDR1 and CDR2: SGHVS and FQNEAQ. The CDR3 is 13 residues long. V was clipped by 3 bases and J by 3 bases, with 8 bases between them. The full variable domain, in which reference TRBV7-8 and TRBJ1-1 provide the parts outside the CDR3, is GAGVSQSPRYKVAKRGQDVALRCDPISGHVSLFWYQQALGQGPEFLTYFQNEAQLDKSGLPSDRFFAERPEGSVSTLKIQRTQQEDSAVYLCASSFEGYTEAFFGQGTRLTVV.

The chain is built from TRBV7-9 and TRBJ2-1; D is possibly TRBD1 (6 bases). The CDR3 spans 14 residues. Germline V lookup: CDR1 SEHNR, CDR2 FQNEAQ (reference sequence). Trimming pared 3 bases from V and 3 bases from J, leaving 9 bases between. The DNA for the CDR3 is TGTGCCAGCAGCTTTGGGGGCCTCTACAATGAGCAGTTCTTC. This encodes CASSFGGLYNEQFF.